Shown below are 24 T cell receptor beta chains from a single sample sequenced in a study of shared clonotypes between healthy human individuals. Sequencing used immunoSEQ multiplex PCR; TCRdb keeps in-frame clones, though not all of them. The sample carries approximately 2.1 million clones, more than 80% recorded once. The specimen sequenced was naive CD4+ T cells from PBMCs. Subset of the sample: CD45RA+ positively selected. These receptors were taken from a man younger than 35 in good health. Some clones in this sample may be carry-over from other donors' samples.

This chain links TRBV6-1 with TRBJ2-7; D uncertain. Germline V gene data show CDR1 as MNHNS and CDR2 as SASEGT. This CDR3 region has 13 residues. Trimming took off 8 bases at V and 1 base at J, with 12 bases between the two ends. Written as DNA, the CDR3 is TGTGCCAGCGCCGGATCCTCTTCCTACGAGCAGTACTTC. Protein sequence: CASAGSSSYEQYF.

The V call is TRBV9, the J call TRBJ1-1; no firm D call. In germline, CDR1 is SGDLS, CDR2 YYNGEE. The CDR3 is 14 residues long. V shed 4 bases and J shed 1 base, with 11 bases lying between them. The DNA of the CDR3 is TGTGCCAGCAGCCCCCCCCAGGAGAACACTGAAGCTTTCTTT. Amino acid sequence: CASSPPQENTEAFF.

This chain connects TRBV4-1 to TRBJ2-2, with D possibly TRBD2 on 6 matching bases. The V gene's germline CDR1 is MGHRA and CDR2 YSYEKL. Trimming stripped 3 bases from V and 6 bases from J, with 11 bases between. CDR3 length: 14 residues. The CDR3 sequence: CASSQLPSAGELFF. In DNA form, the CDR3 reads TGCGCCAGCAGCCAGCTACCTAGCGCCGGGGAGCTGTTTTTT.

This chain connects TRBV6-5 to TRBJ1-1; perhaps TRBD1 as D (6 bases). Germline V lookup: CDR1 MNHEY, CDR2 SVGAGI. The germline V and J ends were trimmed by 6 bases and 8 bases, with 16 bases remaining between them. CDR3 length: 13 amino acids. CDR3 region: CASSSTFRGEAFF. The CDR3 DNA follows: TGTGCCAGCAGCTCTACCTTCAGGGGAGAAGCTTTCTTT.

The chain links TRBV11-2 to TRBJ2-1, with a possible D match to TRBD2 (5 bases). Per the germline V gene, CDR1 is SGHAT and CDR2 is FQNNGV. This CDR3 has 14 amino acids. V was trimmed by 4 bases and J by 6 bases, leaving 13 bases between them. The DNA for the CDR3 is TGTGCCAGCAGCTCGGGGTCTCCTAGCAATGAGCAGTTCTTC. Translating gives CASSSGSPSNEQFF.

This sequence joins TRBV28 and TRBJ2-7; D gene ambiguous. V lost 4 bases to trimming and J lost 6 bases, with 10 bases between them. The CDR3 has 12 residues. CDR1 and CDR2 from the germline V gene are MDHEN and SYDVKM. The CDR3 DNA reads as TGTGCCAGCAGTTCGGCGGTTCGCGAGCAGTACTTC. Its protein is CASSSAVREQYF.

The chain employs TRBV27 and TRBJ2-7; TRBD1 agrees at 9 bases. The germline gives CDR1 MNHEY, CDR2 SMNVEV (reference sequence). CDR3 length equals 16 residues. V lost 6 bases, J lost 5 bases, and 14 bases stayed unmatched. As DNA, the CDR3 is TGTGCCAGCAGGCCTCCAGGGGGACAGGGTCTCCACGAGCAGTACTTC. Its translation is CASRPPGGQGLHEQYF.

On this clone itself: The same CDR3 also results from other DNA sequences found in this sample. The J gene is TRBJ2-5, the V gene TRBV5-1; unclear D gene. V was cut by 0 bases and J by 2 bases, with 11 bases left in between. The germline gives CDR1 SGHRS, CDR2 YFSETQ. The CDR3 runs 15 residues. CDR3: CASSLDPGPQETQYF. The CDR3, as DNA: TGCGCCAGCAGCTTGGACCCGGGCCCACAAGAGACCCAGTACTTC.

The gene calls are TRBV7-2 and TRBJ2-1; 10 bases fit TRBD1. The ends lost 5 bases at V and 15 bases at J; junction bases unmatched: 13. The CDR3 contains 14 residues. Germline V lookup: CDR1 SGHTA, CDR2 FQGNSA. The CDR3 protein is CASSPGTGEFSRFF. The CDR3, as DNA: TGTGCCAGCAGCCCTGGGACAGGGGAATTTTCTCGGTTCTTC.

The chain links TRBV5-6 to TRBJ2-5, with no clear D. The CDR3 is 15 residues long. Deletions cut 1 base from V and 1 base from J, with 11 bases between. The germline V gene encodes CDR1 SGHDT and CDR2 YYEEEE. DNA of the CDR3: TGTGCCAGCAGCTTGCGCAGTATCTTCCAAGAGACCCAGTACTTC. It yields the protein CASSLRSIFQETQYF. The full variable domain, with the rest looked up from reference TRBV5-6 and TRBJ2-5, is DAGVTQSPTHLIKTRGQQVTLRCSPKSGHDTVSWYQQALGQGPQFIFQYYEEEERQRGNFPDRFSGHQFPNYSSELNVNALLLGDSALYLCASSLRSIFQETQYFGPGTRLLVL.

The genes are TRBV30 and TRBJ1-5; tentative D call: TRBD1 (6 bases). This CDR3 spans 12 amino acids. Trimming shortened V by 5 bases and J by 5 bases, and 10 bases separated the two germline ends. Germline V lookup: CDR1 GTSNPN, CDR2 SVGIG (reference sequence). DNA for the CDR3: TGTGCCTGGCAGACAGGAGATCAGCCCCAGCATTTT. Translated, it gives CAWQTGDQPQHF.

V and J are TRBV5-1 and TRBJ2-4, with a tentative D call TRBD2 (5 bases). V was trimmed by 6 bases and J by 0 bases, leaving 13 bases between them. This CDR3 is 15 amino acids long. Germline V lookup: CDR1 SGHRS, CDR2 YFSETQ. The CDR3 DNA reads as TGCGCCAGCACGGATATGGGAGCAGCCAAAAACATTCAGTACTTC. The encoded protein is CASTDMGAAKNIQYF. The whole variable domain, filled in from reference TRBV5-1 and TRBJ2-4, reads KAGVTQTPRYLIKTRGQQVTLSCSPISGHRSVSWYQQTPGQGLQFLFEYFSETQRNKGNFPGRFSGRQFSNSRSEMNVSTLELGDSALYLCASTDMGAAKNIQYFGAGTRLSVL.

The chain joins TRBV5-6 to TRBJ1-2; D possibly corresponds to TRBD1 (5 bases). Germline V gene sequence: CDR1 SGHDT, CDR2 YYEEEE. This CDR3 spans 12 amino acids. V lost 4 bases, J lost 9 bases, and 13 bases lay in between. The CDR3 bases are TGTGCCAGCAGCCGAGACAGCTCTCGCTACACCTTC. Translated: CASSRDSSRYTF.

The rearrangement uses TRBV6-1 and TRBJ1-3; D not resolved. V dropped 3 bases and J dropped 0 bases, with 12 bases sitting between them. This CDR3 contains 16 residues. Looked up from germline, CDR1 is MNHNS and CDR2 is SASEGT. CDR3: CASSETERYSGNTIYF. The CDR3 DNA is TGTGCCAGCAGTGAGACGGAACGGTACTCTGGAAACACCATATATTTT.

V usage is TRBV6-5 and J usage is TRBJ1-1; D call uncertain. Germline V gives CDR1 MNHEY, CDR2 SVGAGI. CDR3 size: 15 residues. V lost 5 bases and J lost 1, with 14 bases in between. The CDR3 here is CASSRPGAGNTEAFF. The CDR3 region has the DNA TGTGCCAGCAGTAGACCAGGAGCCGGGAACACTGAAGCTTTCTTT.

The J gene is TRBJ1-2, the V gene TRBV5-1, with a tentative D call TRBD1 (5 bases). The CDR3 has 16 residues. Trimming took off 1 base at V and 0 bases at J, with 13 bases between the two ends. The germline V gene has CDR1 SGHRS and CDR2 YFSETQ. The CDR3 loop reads CASSLIGGAPNYGYTF. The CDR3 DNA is TGCGCCAGCAGCTTGATTGGGGGAGCCCCTAACTATGGCTACACCTTC.

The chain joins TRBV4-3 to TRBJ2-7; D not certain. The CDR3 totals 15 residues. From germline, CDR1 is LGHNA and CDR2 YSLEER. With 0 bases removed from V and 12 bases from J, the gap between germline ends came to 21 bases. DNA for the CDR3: TGCGCCAGCAGCCAAGATACTGGCAGTTGGCGCGTTGCGTACTTC. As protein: CASSQDTGSWRVAYF.

CDR3 nucleotide sequence: TGCGCCAGCAGCCAAGCCCCCGGAGCGGGAGTCTACGAGCAGTACTTC. This translates into CASSQAPGAGVYEQYF. The chain joins TRBV4-3 to TRBJ2-7; 8 bases are a match to TRBD2. Germline assignment: CDR1 LGHNA and CDR2 YSLEER. This CDR3 region has 16 residues. The trim removed 1 base at V and 3 bases at J, leaving 8 bases unmatched.

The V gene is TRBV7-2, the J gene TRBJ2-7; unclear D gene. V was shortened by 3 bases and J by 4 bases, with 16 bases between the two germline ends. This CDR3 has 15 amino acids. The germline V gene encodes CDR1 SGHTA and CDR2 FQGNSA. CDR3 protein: CASSFYPQGFYEQYF. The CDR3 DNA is TGTGCCAGCAGCTTTTATCCTCAAGGATTTTACGAGCAGTACTTC.

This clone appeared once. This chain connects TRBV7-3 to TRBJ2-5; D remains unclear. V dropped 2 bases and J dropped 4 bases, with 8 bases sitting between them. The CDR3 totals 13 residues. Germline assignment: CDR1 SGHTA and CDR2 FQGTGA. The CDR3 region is CASSLLPRETQYF. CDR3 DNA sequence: TGTGCCAGCAGCTTACTCCCTAGAGAGACCCAGTACTTC.

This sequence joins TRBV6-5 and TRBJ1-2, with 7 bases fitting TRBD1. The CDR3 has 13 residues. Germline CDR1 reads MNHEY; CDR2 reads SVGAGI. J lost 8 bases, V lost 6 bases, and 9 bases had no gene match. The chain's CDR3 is CASRPDRARGYTF. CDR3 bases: TGTGCCAGCAGACCCGACAGGGCTAGGGGCTACACCTTC.

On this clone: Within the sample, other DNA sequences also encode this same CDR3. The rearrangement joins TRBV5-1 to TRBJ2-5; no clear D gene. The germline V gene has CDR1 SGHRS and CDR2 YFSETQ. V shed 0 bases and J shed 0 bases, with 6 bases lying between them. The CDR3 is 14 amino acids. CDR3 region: CASSLAGYQETQYF. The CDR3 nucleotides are TGCGCCAGCAGCTTGGCGGGTTACCAAGAGACCCAGTACTTC.

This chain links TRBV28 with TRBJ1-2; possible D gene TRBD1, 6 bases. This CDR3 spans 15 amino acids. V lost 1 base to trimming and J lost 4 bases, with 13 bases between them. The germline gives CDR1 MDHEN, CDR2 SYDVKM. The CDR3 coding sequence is TGTGCCAGCAGTTTATTTGGGGGGCTCGCCTATGGCTACACCTTC. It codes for CASSLFGGLAYGYTF.

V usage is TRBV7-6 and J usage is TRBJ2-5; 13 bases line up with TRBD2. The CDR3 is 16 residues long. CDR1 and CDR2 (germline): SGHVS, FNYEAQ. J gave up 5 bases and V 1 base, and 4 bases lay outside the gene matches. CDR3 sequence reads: CASSLVGLAGSETQYF. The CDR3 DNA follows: TGTGCCAGCAGCTTAGTGGGACTAGCGGGGTCGGAGACCCAGTACTTC.